This is a list of T cell receptor beta chains from one sample in a study of beta chain features in type 1 diabetes. Data came from immunoSEQ multiplex PCR; TCRdb stores just in-frame clones and leaves some out. This table holds about 280,000 clones, over 12% found once. Sequenced: naive CD4+ T cells from blood. The source is a young man with type 1 diabetes. Both conserved end residues are part of each CDR3. D genes are given only for firm matches. Only some rows state a clone size, as once, few, many or a class for expanded clones.

>NA|TRBJ2-2|TRBV4-1|NA|16
CASSLPGGTNTGELFF
TGCGCCAGCAGCCTTCCAGGGGGGACGAACACCGGGGAGCTGTTTTTT
>TRBD1|TRBJ2-7|TRBV5-1|NA|15
CASSLPRTGGYEQYF
TGCGCCAGCAGCTTGCCTCGGACAGGGGGTTACGAGCAGTACTTC
>TRBD2|TRBJ2-1|TRBV7-2|few|16
CASSFSRGRAYNEQFF
TGTGCCAGCAGCTTCTCTCGCGGGAGGGCCTACAATGAGCAGTTCTTC
>TRBD2|TRBJ2-3|TRBV11-2|NA|17
CASSFWGGQVITDTQYF
TGTGCCAGCAGCTTTTGGGGGGGTCAGGTCATTACAGATACGCAGTATTTT
>NA|TRBJ1-1|TRBV21-1|few|17
CAPLAAHARGWNTEAFF
TGTGCCCCCCTTGCTGCGCACGCCAGAGGTTGGAACACTGAAGCTTTCTTT
>NA|TRBJ2-1|TRBV6-6|NA|13
CASTERGGNEQFF
TGTGCCAGCACTGAGAGAGGTGGGAATGAGCAGTTCTTC
>NA|TRBJ2-6|TRBV7-2|NA|13
CASTSSGANVLTF
TGTGCCAGCACTTCCTCTGGGGCCAACGTCCTGACTTTC
>NA|TRBJ1-2|TRBV7-9|few|12
CASSTGPGGYTF
TGTGCCAGCAGCACGGGCCCGGGGGGCTACACCTTC
>NA|TRBJ2-2|TRBV19|NA|11
CASSGLGELFF
TGTGCCAGTAGTGGACTCGGGGAGCTGTTTTTT
>TRBD1|TRBJ2-7|TRBV5-1|NA|14
CATRLTGSSYEQYF
TGCGCCACCCGATTGACAGGGAGCTCCTACGAGCAGTACTTC
>NA|TRBJ1-2|TRBV29-1|NA|12
CSVAGSRYGYTF
TGCAGCGTGGCAGGGTCGCGTTATGGCTACACCTTC
>NA|TRBJ2-5|TRBV29-1|NA|11
CSVGLAETQYF
TGCAGCGTTGGACTCGCCGAGACCCAGTACTTC
>TRBD1|TRBJ2-7|TRBV28|NA|13
CASSRTGPYEQYF
TGTGCCAGCAGTAGGACAGGGCCCTACGAGCAGTACTTC
>NA|TRBJ2-1|TRBV19|few|16
CASEAGDIHSYNEQFF
TGTGCCAGTGAGGCGGGGGACATCCATTCCTACAATGAGCAGTTCTTC
>NA|TRBJ2-5|TRBV7-8|few|14
CASSSQGRRETQYF
TGTGCCAGCAGCTCACAGGGGAGGAGGGAGACCCAGTACTTC
>NA|TRBJ2-3|TRBV28|few|15
CASSLPWRDADTQYF
TGTGCCAGCAGTTTACCCTGGCGGGACGCAGATACGCAGTATTTT
>NA|TRBJ2-5|TRBV5-6|NA|15
CASSLPGTDQETQYF
TGTGCCAGCAGCTTGCCCGGGACTGACCAAGAGACCCAGTACTTC
>NA|TRBJ2-7|TRBV5-4|NA|14
CASSSGQGTGEQYF
TGTGCCAGCAGCTCTGGGCAGGGGACGGGCGAGCAGTACTTC
>NA|TRBJ2-5|TRBV2|few|13
CASSEIARETQYF
TGTGCCAGCAGTGAAATAGCGCGGGAGACCCAGTACTTC
>NA|TRBJ2-1|TRBV14|NA|16
CASSPFRETAYNEQFF
TGTGCCAGCAGCCCCTTCCGGGAGACGGCTTACAATGAGCAGTTCTTC
>TRBD1|TRBJ2-7|TRBV5-4|NA|16
CASSLGTGGLFYEQYF
TGTGCCAGCAGCCTCGGGACAGGGGGGCTCTTTTACGAGCAGTACTTC
>TRBD2|TRBJ2-4|TRBV9|few|18
CASSGPSVRELAKNIQYF
TGTGCCAGCAGCGGCCCTTCGGTGCGGGAGTTAGCCAAAAACATTCAGTACTTC
>TRBD1|TRBJ2-1|TRBV25-1|NA|14
CASGQGASYNEQFF
TGTGCCAGCGGACAGGGGGCGTCCTACAATGAGCAGTTCTTC
>NA|TRBJ1-1|TRBV30|NA|18
CAWSDAGLREYQNTEAFF
TGTGCCTGGAGTGATGCCGGACTAAGGGAGTATCAGAACACTGAAGCTTTCTTT
>TRBD1|TRBJ1-5|TRBV19|NA|14
CASSIRTGAKPQHF
TGTGCCAGTAGTATTCGGACAGGGGCCAAGCCCCAGCATTTT
>NA|TRBJ2-5|TRBV7-2|NA|15
CASRPAAGAQETQYF
TGTGCCAGTCGTCCGGCGGCGGGGGCCCAAGAGACCCAGTACTTC
>NA|TRBJ1-2|TRBV29-1|few|15
CSAGGGDAGGYGYTF
TGCAGCGCCGGAGGGGGGGATGCCGGCGGCTATGGCTACACCTTC
>NA|TRBJ2-5|TRBV27|few|14
CASSFARSVETQYF
TGTGCCAGCAGTTTCGCCAGGTCGGTCGAGACCCAGTACTTC
>TRBD2|TRBJ2-7|TRBV14|few|17
CASSQGLQAGAPYEQYF
TGTGCCAGCAGCCAAGGTCTTCAAGCGGGAGCCCCCTACGAGCAGTACTTC
>TRBD1|TRBJ1-1|TRBV7-9|few|12
CASSWDRARAFF
TGTGCCAGCAGCTGGGACAGGGCACGAGCTTTCTTT
>NA|TRBJ2-1|TRBV2|few|12
CASSVRGPWPFF
TGTGCCAGCAGTGTTAGGGGCCCCTGGCCGTTCTTC
>TRBD1|TRBJ1-4|TRBV4-2|NA|18
CASSPRGQGGTTNEKLFF
TGTGCCAGCAGCCCGAGGGGACAGGGCGGAACAACTAATGAAAAACTGTTTTTT
>NA|TRBJ1-1|TRBV5-1|few|14
CASSGEAGESEAFF
TGCGCCAGCAGCGGCGAAGCAGGGGAGAGCGAAGCTTTCTTT
>TRBD1|TRBJ1-2|TRBV19|NA|15
CATRKRGPRDYGYTF
TGTGCCACCCGAAAGAGGGGGCCAAGGGACTATGGCTACACCTTC
>NA|TRBJ1-2|TRBV28|few|13
CASSPALSYGYTF
TGTGCCAGCAGTCCTGCTTTGAGCTATGGCTACACCTTC